Presented here are 27 T cell receptor beta chains from one specimen sequenced in a study of radiotherapy plus CTLA-4 blockade in lung cancer. This table comes from immunoSEQ multiplex PCR, and its TCRdb copy is limited to in-frame clones, with some not included. The data contain about 53,000 clones, about four fifths of them singletons. The sample in question was peripheral blood, obtained from a patient treated with radiotherapy plus ipilimumab. These receptors were collected from a human donor with non-small cell lung cancer whose response to radiotherapy plus ipilimumab could not be evaluated.

The sample holds a few counts of this clone. The V call is TRBV11-2, the J call TRBJ2-1, with 15 bases matching TRBD2. Germline V gene sequence: CDR1 SGHAT, CDR2 FQNNGV. With V trimmed by 5 bases and J by 6 bases, 11 bases remained unmatched. The CDR3 has 18 residues. The CDR3 is CASSLAGLAGGQGNEQFF. CDR3 in DNA: TGTGCCAGCAGCCTAGCTGGACTAGCGGGAGGGCAGGGCAATGAGCAGTTCTTC.

The DNA of the CDR3 is TGCGCCAGCAGCCCCGGACAGGGGACAAACACCATATATTTT. Protein sequence: CASSPGQGTNTIYF. The chain uses TRBV5-1 and TRBJ1-3; 9 bases fit TRBD1. Germline CDR1 is SGHRS and CDR2 is YFSETQ. Trimming at V came to 4 bases and at J to 6 bases, leaving 5 bases not matched to a gene. This CDR3 is built from 14 residues. Full variable domain (missing parts from reference TRBV5-1 and TRBJ1-3): KAGVTQTPRYLIKTRGQQVTLSCSPISGHRSVSWYQQTPGQGLQFLFEYFSETQRNKGNFPGRFSGRQFSNSRSEMNVSTLELGDSALYLCASSPGQGTNTIYFGEGSWLTVV.

The V gene is TRBV7-2, the J gene TRBJ1-2; TRBD1 matches 7 bases. The V gene end was trimmed by 5 bases and the J gene end by 7 bases; junction bases not matched to a gene: 16. The CDR3 runs 16 residues. Germline V gene lookup returns CDR1 SGHTA and CDR2 FQGNSA. As DNA, the CDR3 is TGTGCCAGCAGCCTGAGACAGGGAGCGGTTTCCTTTGGCTACACCTTC. Its translation: CASSLRQGAVSFGYTF.

This chain links TRBV2 with TRBJ2-3; TRBD2 is a possible D gene (6 bases). V dropped 7 bases and J dropped 8 bases, with 13 bases sitting between them. From germline, CDR1 is SNHLY and CDR2 FYNNEI. The CDR3 totals 12 residues. This chain's CDR3 is CASMDYRTTQYF. The CDR3 DNA sequence: TGTGCCAGCATGGACTACAGAACTACGCAGTATTTT.

The chain employs TRBV7-8 and TRBJ2-3; 9 nucleotides line up with TRBD1. The CDR3 spans 15 residues. The germline V gene encodes CDR1 SGHVS and CDR2 FQNEAQ. J lost 8 bases, V lost 5 bases, and 11 bases had no gene match. The CDR3 reads CASSTGQGREGTQYF. The CDR3 DNA is TGTGCCAGCAGCACGGGACAGGGAAGGGAAGGTACGCAGTATTTT.

The CDR3 loop reads CASSSNAGQGSSGANVLTF. CDR3 nucleotides: TGTGCCAGCAGTTCCAACGCGGGACAGGGTTCCTCTGGGGCCAACGTCCTGACTTTC. The gene calls are TRBV28 and TRBJ2-6, with 9 bases matching TRBD1. CDR3 length: 19 amino acids. The trim removed 4 bases at V and 0 bases at J, leaving 10 bases unmatched. Germline CDR1 MDHEN, CDR2 SYDVKM. Together with reference TRBV28 and TRBJ2-6, the CDR3 gives the full variable domain: DVKVTQSSRYLVKRTGEKVFLECVQDMDHENMFWYRQDPGLGLRLIYFSYDVKMKEKGDIPEGYSVSREKKERFSLILESASTNQTSMYLCASSSNAGQGSSGANVLTFGAGSRLTVL.

The CDR3 sequence is CASSLRLASEQFF. The CDR3 DNA is TGTGCCAGCAGCCTCCGACTAGCTAGTGAGCAGTTCTTC. The chain joins TRBV11-3 to TRBJ2-1, with 7 bases identical to TRBD2. The CDR3 covers 13 residues. V was clipped by 5 bases and J by 9 bases; unmatched bases: 7. Germline V gene lookup returns CDR1 SGHNT and CDR2 YENEEA. The entire variable domain, with the rest obtained from reference TRBV11-3 and TRBJ2-1, is as follows: EAGVVQSPRYKIIEKKQPVAFWCNPISGHNTLYWYLQNLGQGPELLIRYENEEAVDDSQLPKDRFSAERLKGVDSTLKIQPAELGDSAVYLCASSLRLASEQFFGPGTRLTVL.

The CDR3 nucleotides read TGCGCCAGCAGCCTGGCTGGGGGGATAGTCGGGGAGCTGTTTTTT. Its translation: CASSLAGGIVGELFF. The chain is built from TRBV5-1 and TRBJ2-2; D might be TRBD2 (6 bases). CDR1 is SGHRS and CDR2 is YFSETQ in the germline V gene. CDR3 size: 15 residues. V lost 4 bases and J lost 7, with 17 bases in between.

The chain carries TRBV19 and TRBJ2-1, with 7 bases lining up with TRBD1. V shed 7 bases, J shed 2 bases, and the junction held 8 bases outside the gene matches. Per the germline V gene, CDR1 is LNHDA and CDR2 is SQIVND (reference sequence). CDR3 size: 15 residues. CDR3 sequence reads: CASTQGETAYNEQFF. The CDR3 region has the DNA TGTGCCAGTACCCAGGGGGAGACAGCCTACAATGAGCAGTTCTTC. Full variable domain (outside the CDR3, taken from reference TRBV19 and TRBJ2-1): DGGITQSPKYLFRKEGQNVTLSCEQNLNHDAMYWYRQDPGQGLRLIYYSQIVNDFQKGDIAEGYSVSREKKESFPLTVTSAQKNPTAFYLCASTQGETAYNEQFFGPGTRLTVL.

The CDR3 protein is CAWTLDSNYGYTF. CDR3 sequence (DNA): TGTGCCTGGACTTTGGACAGCAACTATGGCTACACCTTC. V and J are TRBV30 and TRBJ1-2; a possible D gene is TRBD1 (6 bases). CDR3 size: 13 residues. Germline assignment: CDR1 GTSNPN and CDR2 SVGIG (reference sequence). Trimming shortened V by 4 bases and J by 2 bases, and 11 bases separated the two germline ends.

The rearrangement uses TRBV18 and TRBJ1-5, with 7 nucleotides matching TRBD1. After removal of 6 bases from V and 5 bases from J, the junction contained 10 bases not matched to a gene. The CDR3 totals 15 residues. Germline CDR1 reads KGHSH; CDR2 reads LQKENI. CDR3 region: CASSKQGGGDQPQHF. Written as DNA, the CDR3 is TGTGCCAGCTCCAAACAAGGGGGCGGCGATCAGCCCCAGCATTTT. Full variable domain (missing parts from reference TRBV18 and TRBJ1-5): NAGVMQNPRHLVRRRGQEARLRCSPMKGHSHVYWYRQLPEEGLKFMVYLQKENIIDESGMPKERFSAEFPKEGPSILRIQQVVRGDSAAYFCASSKQGGGDQPQHFGDGTRLSIL.

The chain carries TRBV18 and TRBJ1-5; 8 bases are a match to TRBD1. The CDR3 is 16 residues long. CDR1 KGHSH and CDR2 LQKENI come from the germline V gene. V trimming: 3 bases; J trimming: 5 bases; junction bases outside the gene matches: 9. The DNA for the CDR3 is TGTGCCAGCTCACCCGGGGGTGGACAGGGCTATCAGCCCCAGCATTTT. As protein: CASSPGGGQGYQPQHF.

This chain connects TRBV5-6 to TRBJ1-1; D is uncertain. Trimming removed 0 bases at V and 4 bases at J, with 19 bases between. The CDR3 covers 17 residues. Per germline, CDR1 SGHDT and CDR2 YYEEEE. The CDR3 loop is CASSLGGGRGFFTEAFF. CDR3 in DNA: TGTGCCAGCAGCTTGGGCGGCGGGCGCGGATTCTTCACTGAAGCTTTCTTT.

V usage is TRBV6-5 and J usage is TRBJ1-4; 7 bases agree with TRBD1. Germline-derived CDR1 and CDR2 are MNHEY and SVGAGI. The V and J ends lost 2 bases and 9 bases, in that order; junction bases with no gene match: 6. The CDR3 is 14 amino acids. The CDR3, as DNA: TGTGCCAGCAGTTACCTTACGACAGGGCAAAAACTGTTTTTT. Its protein is CASSYLTTGQKLFF.

J is TRBJ2-2 and V is TRBV7-9; 7 nucleotides line up with TRBD1. The CDR3 has 15 amino acids. J was trimmed by 1 base and V by 5 bases; bases with no gene match: 4. Germline V lookup: CDR1 SEHNR, CDR2 FQNEAQ (reference sequence). CDR3 in DNA: TGTGCCAGCAGCCCGGGACAGAGGAACACCGGGGAGCTGTTTTTT. Its protein is CASSPGQRNTGELFF.

The chain recombines TRBV4-3 with TRBJ2-7, with 7 bases aligning to TRBD1. CDR3 length equals 15 residues. Germline lookup yields CDR1 LGHNA and CDR2 YSLEER. J gave up 0 bases and V 4 bases, and 6 bases lay outside the gene matches. DNA of the CDR3: TGCGCCAGCAGCCCCGGGACAGCTGTCTCCTACGAGCAGTACTTC. Its protein is CASSPGTAVSYEQYF.

The V call is TRBV7-9, the J call TRBJ1-6, with a possible D match to TRBD1 (5 bases). Trimming took 7 bases from V and 1 from J, leaving 20 bases between them. Per the germline V gene, CDR1 is SEHNR and CDR2 is FQNEAQ (reference sequence). This CDR3 is built from 18 residues. Here the CDR3 DNA reads TGTGCCAGCAACCAGCGAGAGAAAAGGGGTTCCTATAATTCACCCCTCCACTTT. This encodes CASNQREKRGSYNSPLHF.

V usage is TRBV5-1 and J usage is TRBJ2-5, with 8 bases lining up with TRBD1. V lost 7 bases, J lost 5 bases, and 4 bases stayed unmatched. The CDR3 runs 12 residues. The V gene's germline CDR1 is SGHRS and CDR2 YFSETQ. CDR3 residues: CASGQGEETQYF. For the CDR3, the DNA is TGCGCCAGCGGACAGGGAGAGGAGACCCAGTACTTC.

This clone was counted once. The chain combines TRBV7-9 with TRBJ2-2; D possibly corresponds to TRBD1 (6 bases). The V end lost 6 bases, the J end lost 5 bases, and 19 bases lay between the germline ends. Germline V gene lookup returns CDR1 SEHNR and CDR2 FQNEAQ (reference sequence). This CDR3 is built from 16 residues. The CDR3 DNA sequence: TGTGCCAGCAGAGCAGGGACAAGGGGGTGGACCGGGGAGCTGTTTTTT. This sequence encodes CASRAGTRGWTGELFF.

The chain carries TRBV10-1 and TRBJ2-7; D might be TRBD2 (6 bases). CDR1 and CDR2 (germline): WNHNN, SYGVQD (reference sequence). Trimming left V 0 bases short and J 2 bases short, with 11 bases between. This CDR3 has 15 amino acids. CDR3 region: CASSESREDPYEQYF. In nucleotides, the CDR3 is TGCGCCAGCAGTGAGTCGAGGGAGGACCCCTACGAGCAGTACTTC.

This clone came up a few times. The J gene is TRBJ2-7, the V gene TRBV6-5; a possible D gene is TRBD1 (6 bases). V was clipped by 5 bases and J by 4 bases, with 9 bases between them. The CDR3 sequence is 12 residues long. Germline V gene data show CDR1 as MNHEY and CDR2 as SVGAGI. The CDR3 coding sequence is TGTGCCAGCAGTCCCAGGGGTTACGAGCAGTACTTC. Protein sequence: CASSPRGYEQYF.

This chain connects TRBV28 to TRBJ1-5; D perhaps matches TRBD1 (6 bases). CDR1 is MDHEN and CDR2 is SYDVKM in the germline V gene. The CDR3 has 16 amino acids. V lost 4 bases to trimming and J lost 2 bases, with 15 bases between them. CDR3: CASSSQGTQGNQPQHF. In DNA, the CDR3 is TGTGCCAGCAGTTCCCAGGGGACCCAAGGCAATCAGCCCCAGCATTTT.

V is TRBV27 and J is TRBJ2-1, with 9 bases that match TRBD2. Per germline, CDR1 MNHEY and CDR2 SMNVEV (reference sequence). The CDR3 length is 18 residues. V lost 5 bases to trimming and J lost 3 bases; unmatched junction nucleotides: 14. The CDR3 nucleotides are TGTGCCAGCAGTCAACCTCGACTAGCGGCCCCCCTCTACAATGAGCAGTTCTTC. Translating gives CASSQPRLAAPLYNEQFF.

This clone was found once. This chain joins TRBV28 and TRBJ2-7; 10 bases map to TRBD1. The CDR3 loop spans 17 amino acids. CDR1 MDHEN and CDR2 SYDVKM come from the germline V gene. The V segment lost 5 bases and the J segment 5 bases; nucleotides outside the gene matches: 15. The CDR3 coding sequence is TGTGCCAGCAGTGCGTTAGGCGCCGGACAGGGGGGCGACGAGCAGTACTTC. Residues: CASSALGAGQGGDEQYF.

This clone was seen a handful of times. The chain is built from TRBV2 and TRBJ1-2; D unresolved. Trimming removed 4 bases at V and 4 bases at J, with 10 bases between. CDR1 is SNHLY, CDR2 FYNNEI, per germline. The CDR3 has 13 residues. CDR3 nucleotide sequence: TGTGCCAGCAGTGTAGGCGGGTCCTATGGCTACACCTTC. Its protein product is CASSVGGSYGYTF.

The rearrangement links TRBV7-2 to TRBJ1-5; the D gene is possibly TRBD1 (6 bases). The CDR3 sequence is 14 residues long. Germline values: CDR1 SGHTA, CDR2 FQGNSA. Trimming shortened V by 5 bases and J by 3 bases, and 11 bases separated the two germline ends. The DNA of the CDR3 is TGTGCCAGCAGCCTTGCAGGGGCCAATCAGCCCCAGCATTTT. It codes for CASSLAGANQPQHF.

This clone turned up a few times. The chain carries TRBV19 and TRBJ1-2; 7 positions agree with TRBD1. V was pared by 3 bases and J by 8 bases, with 15 bases of the junction left unmatched. The CDR3 loop spans 16 amino acids. Germline V gives CDR1 LNHDA, CDR2 SQIVND (reference sequence). The CDR3 region has the DNA TGTGCCAGTAGTATCCAAAGGGGCCCAGGGGGATTGGGCTACACCTTC. Translation: CASSIQRGPGGLGYTF.